These 25 T cell receptor beta chains came from one sample sequenced in a study of blood T cell repertoires in COVID-19. The data were produced by immunoSEQ multiplex PCR, yet TCRdb's version contains in-frame clones alone and is incomplete. The sample records about 40,000 clones, roughly nine tenths being singletons. The specimen was peripheral blood. These receptor sequences come from a woman aged 25 to 39 in a cohort sampled during active COVID-19.

This chain connects TRBV5-4 to TRBJ1-2; 8 bases fit TRBD1. The CDR3 extends over 16 amino acids. Germline V lookup: CDR1 SGHNT, CDR2 YYREEE (reference sequence). J was trimmed by 4 bases and V by 1 base; bases with no gene match: 9. The CDR3 region is CASSLQDRALVYGYTF. The CDR3 DNA reads as TGTGCCAGCAGCTTGCAGGACAGGGCTTTGGTCTATGGCTACACCTTC.

This sequence joins TRBV5-1 and TRBJ2-2; the D is unclear. The CDR3 length is 15 residues. The germline V and J ends were trimmed by 0 bases and 4 bases, with 10 bases remaining between them. The germline V gene has CDR1 SGHRS and CDR2 YFSETQ. CDR3 loop: CASSLVQVVTGELFF. The DNA for the CDR3 is TGCGCCAGCAGCTTGGTCCAGGTAGTCACCGGGGAGCTGTTTTTT.

V gene TRBV6-2 or TRBV6-3 combines with J gene TRBJ2-7; 9 bases match TRBD2. The germline V gene encodes CDR1 MNHEY and CDR2 SVGEGT. This CDR3 is built from 15 residues. The ends lost 5 bases at V and 2 bases at J; junction bases unmatched: 7. CDR3 protein: CASSQGAGGTYEQYF. Written as DNA, the CDR3 is TGTGCCAGCAGTCAGGGAGCGGGGGGAACCTACGAGCAGTACTTC.

This clone was counted once. The gene calls are TRBV4-1 and TRBJ1-3, with 9 bases identical to TRBD1. CDR1 is MGHRA, CDR2 YSYEKL, per germline. The CDR3 extends over 16 amino acids. V shed 4 bases, J shed 1 base, and the junction held 5 bases outside the gene matches. In DNA, the CDR3 is TGCGCCAGCAGCCCCCGGGACAGGGCTTCTGGAAACACCATATATTTT. Protein product: CASSPRDRASGNTIYF.

The chain has TRBV7-9 and TRBJ1-5; D is perhaps TRBD1 (5 bases). Germline CDR1 and CDR2: SEHNR and FQNEAQ (reference sequence). Trimming took off 3 bases at V and 2 bases at J, with 11 bases between the two ends. The length of the CDR3 is 15 residues. The CDR3 sequence: CASSFFTGGNQPQHF. The CDR3 nucleotides are TGTGCCAGCAGCTTTTTTACAGGAGGCAATCAGCCCCAGCATTTT.

The CDR3 protein is CASSTVHRALNNEQFF. The CDR3 coding sequence is TGTGCCAGCAGTACAGTACACAGGGCCCTTAACAATGAGCAGTTCTTC. The chain has TRBV6-4 and TRBJ2-1, with D maybe TRBD1 (6 bases). Germline CDR1 is MRHNA and CDR2 is SNTAGT. The CDR3 totals 16 residues. V gave up 5 bases and J gave up 5 bases, with 19 bases separating them.

The rearrangement uses TRBV28 and TRBJ1-1, with a possible D match to TRBD1 (6 bases). The V and J ends lost 2 bases and 1 base respectively, with 11 bases between them. Germline lookup yields CDR1 MDHEN and CDR2 SYDVKM. The length of the CDR3 is 15 residues. The CDR3: CASSLGGAGNTEAFF. For the CDR3, the DNA is TGTGCCAGCAGTTTAGGGGGGGCGGGGAACACTGAAGCTTTCTTT.

The chain has TRBV30 and TRBJ2-2; 13 bases align to TRBD2. J lost 4 bases, V lost 4 bases, and 15 bases had no gene match. The CDR3 length is 19 residues. Germline V lookup: CDR1 GTSNPN, CDR2 SVGIG (reference sequence). DNA for the CDR3: TGTGCCTGGAATACGGAACGGACTAGCGGGAGAGTAGGCACCGGGGAGCTGTTTTTT. Encoded protein: CAWNTERTSGRVGTGELFF.

This clone has just one count. The V call is TRBV6-5, the J call TRBJ1-2; D is unclear. The CDR3 has 14 amino acids. Looked up from germline, CDR1 is MNHEY and CDR2 is SVGAGI. V lost 2 bases and J 5 bases, leaving 12 bases between the germline ends. CDR3 nucleotides: TGTGCCAGCAGTTACACTTCCCCGGGGTATGGCTACACCTTC. Encoded protein: CASSYTSPGYGYTF.

The rearrangement links TRBV7-2 to TRBJ1-5, with TRBD1 matching 8 bases. Germline CDR1 SGHTA, CDR2 FQGNSA. V lost 5 bases, J lost 5 bases, and 2 bases stayed unmatched. This CDR3 comprises 13 residues. CDR3 nucleotides: TGTGCCAGCAGCCGACAGGGGCATCAGCCCCAGCATTTT. Residues: CASSRQGHQPQHF.

This chain connects TRBV11-3 to TRBJ2-3, with D maybe TRBD1 (8 bases). Germline assignment: CDR1 SGHNT and CDR2 YENEEA. CDR3 length equals 17 residues. Trimming shortened V by 5 bases and J by 1 base, and 19 bases separated the two germline ends. CDR3 nucleotides: TGTGCCAGCAGCCTTAGGGGACAGGCGGGAGGCACAGATACGCAGTATTTT. It is translated as CASSLRGQAGGTDTQYF.

This chain uses TRBV7-6 with TRBJ2-1, with 11 positions matching TRBD2. The CDR3 is made up of 17 amino acids. Losses at the gene ends were 5 bases for V and 7 bases for J; bases not matched to a gene: 13. CDR1 SGHVS and CDR2 FNYEAQ come from the germline V gene. As DNA, the CDR3 is TGTGCCAGCAGCCCCCGGGGGTATAGCGGGAGGGATAATGAGCAGTTCTTC. It encodes CASSPRGYSGRDNEQFF.

The chain is built from TRBV2 and TRBJ2-7; D is possibly TRBD2 (5 bases). The CDR3 covers 15 residues. The germline V gene encodes CDR1 SNHLY and CDR2 FYNNEI. V was pared by 3 bases and J by 7 bases, with 19 bases between. CDR3 in DNA: TGTGCCAGCAGTGAGGGTAGCGTGCCGATCGGGGAGCAGTACTTC. Its translation is CASSEGSVPIGEQYF.

The sample holds a few counts of this clone. The rearrangement joins TRBV11-3 to TRBJ1-5; the D is unclear. CDR3 length equals 16 residues. Germline V gene sequence: CDR1 SGHNT, CDR2 YENEEA. The ends were cut back, 1 base at V and 4 bases at J, with 14 bases in the middle. In nucleotides, the CDR3 is TGTGCCAGCAGCTTAGCCCCCGGGATCAAGAATCAGCCCCAGCATTTT. Protein sequence: CASSLAPGIKNQPQHF.

This chain uses TRBV19 with TRBJ1-1; 11 nucleotides line up with TRBD1. Germline values: CDR1 LNHDA, CDR2 SQIVND (reference sequence). The V and J ends lost 5 bases and 5 bases, in that order; junction bases with no gene match: 10. This CDR3 region has 16 residues. The DNA of the CDR3 is TGTGCCAGTAGTTCTGGACAGGGGGCGCGTCGTACTGAAGCTTTCTTT. This translates into CASSSGQGARRTEAFF.

This clone showed up just once. V usage is TRBV24-1 and J usage is TRBJ2-2, with a weak D call TRBD2 (5 bases). The CDR3 is 14 residues long. The ends were cut back, 4 bases at V and 6 bases at J, with 11 bases in the middle. Germline-derived CDR1 and CDR2 are KGHDR and SFDVKD. CDR3 protein: CATSDLALSGELFF. The DNA for the CDR3 is TGTGCCACCAGTGACCTAGCTTTGTCCGGGGAGCTGTTTTTT.

CDR3 residues: CASRVWVGRRAGQRNYGYTF. CDR3 bases: TGCGCCAGCAGAGTTTGGGTCGGACGTCGCGCGGGACAGCGGAATTATGGCTACACCTTC. This rearrangement joins TRBV10-1 to TRBJ1-2; TRBD1 aligns across 7 bases. Germline values: CDR1 WNHNN, CDR2 SYGVQD (reference sequence). With 6 bases clipped from V and 5 bases from J, the junction kept 27 bases outside the gene matches. The CDR3 spans 20 residues.

This clone is categorized as medium-sized. The chain couples TRBV18 to TRBJ2-2; 13 bases align to TRBD2. After removal of 5 bases from V and 6 bases from J, the junction contained 6 bases not matched to a gene. Germline CDR1 KGHSH, CDR2 LQKENI. The CDR3 runs 16 residues. CDR3 in amino acids: CASSSRTSGSAGELFF. The CDR3 DNA is TGTGCCAGCTCATCCAGGACTAGCGGGAGCGCCGGGGAGCTGTTTTTT.

J is TRBJ1-2 and V is TRBV19; D ambiguous. In germline, CDR1 is LNHDA, CDR2 SQIVND (reference sequence). This CDR3 has 15 amino acids. Trimming cost V 7 bases and J 2 bases, with 17 bases left between them. The CDR3 region has the DNA TGTGCCAGTACGGTCCAGGCCCGCAAGAACTATGGCTACACCTTC. Protein sequence: CASTVQARKNYGYTF.

The J gene is TRBJ2-2, the V gene TRBV7-2; 8 bases map to TRBD1. This CDR3 has 16 residues. The junction had 7 bases not matched to a gene; V was cut back by 3 bases and J by 4 bases. Germline assignment: CDR1 SGHTA and CDR2 FQGNSA. CDR3 loop: CASSLDRVFSTGELFF. The CDR3 nucleotides are TGTGCCAGCAGCTTGGACAGGGTCTTCAGCACCGGGGAGCTGTTTTTT.

This chain joins TRBV4-1 and TRBJ2-5, with D perhaps TRBD1 (5 bases). Deletions cut 2 bases from V and 0 bases from J, with 7 bases between. The germline gives CDR1 MGHRA, CDR2 YSYEKL. The CDR3 runs to 14 residues. The chain's CDR3 is CASSQPRDQETQYF. CDR3 coding DNA: TGCGCCAGCAGCCAACCCAGGGACCAAGAGACCCAGTACTTC.

The CDR3 here is CASSLRVAGNEQFF. The CDR3 DNA sequence: TGTGCCAGCAGCTTACGGGTAGCGGGCAATGAGCAGTTCTTC. The genes are TRBV7-2 and TRBJ2-1, with 7 bases identical to TRBD2. There are 14 residues in the CDR3. Germline V CDR1 and CDR2: SGHTA, FQGNSA. V gave up 2 bases and J gave up 6 bases; unmatched junction bases: 4.

The V call is TRBV27, the J call TRBJ2-7; TRBD2 matches at 10 bases. The CDR3 runs 16 residues. Trimming took 3 bases from V and 7 from J; bases not matched to a gene: 12. The germline V gene encodes CDR1 MNHEY and CDR2 SMNVEV (reference sequence). This chain's CDR3 is CASSFLLAGAAKEQYF. The CDR3 nucleotides are TGTGCCAGCAGTTTTTTGCTAGCGGGAGCTGCTAAAGAGCAGTACTTC.

The table lists this clone with a few counts. As DNA, the CDR3 is TGTGCCATCGTGCCCTGGGGGCGGGCCACCGGGGAGCTGTTTTTT. It specifies CAIVPWGRATGELFF. The chain links TRBV2 to TRBJ2-2; a possible D gene is TRBD1 (6 bases). Germline V lookup: CDR1 SNHLY, CDR2 FYNNEI. The CDR3 covers 15 residues. Trimming pared 10 bases from V and 4 bases from J, leaving 19 bases between.

On this clone: Different DNA sequences within this sample yield the same CDR3. V is TRBV10-3 and J is TRBJ2-7; 8 nucleotides line up with TRBD1. In germline, CDR1 is ENHRY, CDR2 SYGVKD. The V and J ends lost 0 bases and 1 base, in that order; junction bases with no gene match: 2. CDR3 length: 15 residues. CDR3 nucleotides: TGTGCCATCAGTGAGTCAGACAGGGGTTCCTACGAGCAGTACTTC. Protein: CAISESDRGSYEQYF.